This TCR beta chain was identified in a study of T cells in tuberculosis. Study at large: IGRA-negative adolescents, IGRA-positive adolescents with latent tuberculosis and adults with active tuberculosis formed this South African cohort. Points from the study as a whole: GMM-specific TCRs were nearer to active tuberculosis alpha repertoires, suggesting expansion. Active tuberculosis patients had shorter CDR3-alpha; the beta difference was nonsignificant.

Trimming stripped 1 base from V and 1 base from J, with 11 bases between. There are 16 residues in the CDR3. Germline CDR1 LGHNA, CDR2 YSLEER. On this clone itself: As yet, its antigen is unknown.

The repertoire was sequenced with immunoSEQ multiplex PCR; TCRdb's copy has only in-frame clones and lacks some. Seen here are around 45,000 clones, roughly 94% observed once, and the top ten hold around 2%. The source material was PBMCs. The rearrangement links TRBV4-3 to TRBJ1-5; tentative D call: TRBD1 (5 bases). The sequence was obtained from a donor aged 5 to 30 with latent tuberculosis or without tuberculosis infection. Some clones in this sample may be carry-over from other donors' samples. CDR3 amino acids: CASSQGVDSSNQPQHF. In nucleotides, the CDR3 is TGCGCCAGCAGCCAAGGAGTAGACAGCAGCAATCAGCCCCAGCATTTT.